A single sample gave rise to the 30 T cell receptor beta chains below, sequenced in a study of CD8 T cells in ankylosing spondylitis. TCRdb independently ran MiXCR on the 5' RACE reads; one entry per CDR3 protein. This sample has about 130,000 distinct CDR3 sequences; around 7.9% occur once, and the top ten carry around an eighth. Source material: blood, either unsorted or a sorted T cell fraction (not recorded which). Every receptor here comes from a female donor with ankylosing spondylitis or in good health (not recorded which).

This clonotype was counted at least ten times. The chain employs TRBV20-1 and TRBJ1-2, with 8 bases matching TRBD1. CDR1 is DFQATT and CDR2 is SNEGSKA in the germline V gene (reference sequence). The CDR3 has 14 amino acids. With V trimmed by 3 bases and J by 8 bases, 11 bases remained unmatched. CDR3 in amino acids: CSASQPTGAIGYTF. The DNA of the CDR3 is TGCAGTGCTAGCCAGCCGACAGGGGCGATCGGCTACACCTTC.

This clonotype was seen a single time. The junction departs from germline at one end; a sequencing error may be responsible. The V and J genes are TRBV7-2 and TRBJ2-7; D unclear. The CDR3 is 10 residues long. CDR1 and CDR2 from the germline V gene are SGHTA and FQGNSA. The chain's CDR3 is CAMGSGHLFF. CDR3 nucleotides: TGTGCCATGGGATCCGGGCACTTATTCTTC.

This clonotype was observed at least ten times. The chain has TRBV7-9 and TRBJ2-2; 9 nucleotides align to TRBD1. This CDR3 region has 15 residues. Germline lookup yields CDR1 SEHNR and CDR2 FQNEAQ (reference sequence). The J segment lost 7 bases and the V segment lost 2 bases, leaving 5 bases of the junction unmatched. The CDR3 coding sequence is TGTGCCAGCAGCTTACTACAGGGGGCGTACGGGGAGCTGTTTTTT. Protein product: CASSLLQGAYGELFF.

Ten or more counts support this clonotype. This rearrangement joins TRBV29-1 to TRBJ1-2, with 9 bases fitting TRBD1. The V and J ends lost 5 bases and 8 bases, in that order; junction bases with no gene match: 6. The CDR3 length is 12 residues. Germline assignment: CDR1 SQVTM and CDR2 ANQGSEA. This chain's CDR3 is CSVPGTGRGYTF. The CDR3 DNA is TGCAGCGTTCCCGGGACAGGGAGAGGCTACACCTTC.

This clonotype was counted ten times or more. CDR3 in amino acids: CASSAGGTSQETQYF. CDR3 coding DNA: TGTGCCAGCAGCGCAGGTGGGACTTCCCAAGAGACCCAGTACTTC. The V gene is TRBV9, the J gene TRBJ2-5; tentative D call: TRBD2 (6 bases). Germline CDR1 reads SGDLS; CDR2 reads YYNGEE. The CDR3 is 15 amino acids. V was cut by 3 bases and J by 1 base, with 13 bases left in between.

This clonotype was observed many times. The rearrangement links TRBV4-2 to TRBJ2-3, with D unresolved. V lost 1 base, J lost 2 bases, and 16 bases lay in between. This CDR3 is 17 amino acids long. Germline loops: CDR1 LGHNA, CDR2 YNFKEQ. CDR3 in amino acids: CASSQAIPNQDTDTQYF. DNA for the CDR3: TGTGCCAGCAGCCAAGCAATACCGAACCAGGACACAGATACGCAGTATTTT.

This clonotype was seen more than once but under ten times. The chain couples TRBV11-1 to TRBJ1-1; D call uncertain. The V gene lost 1 base and the J gene lost 0 bases, with 27 bases spanning the gap. Germline values: CDR1 SGHAT, CDR2 FQDESV (reference sequence). The CDR3 consists of 21 residues. CDR3 nucleotides: TGTGCCAGCAGCTTAGGTCGTCTGTGGGCAGGCCCGACCACAATGAACACTGAAGCTTTCTTT. Translating it yields CASSLGRLWAGPTTMNTEAFF.

This clonotype has ten or more counts. The rearrangement uses TRBV5-8 and TRBJ2-3, with TRBD2 matching 7 bases. Looked up from germline, CDR1 is SGHTS and CDR2 is YDEGEE. V was clipped by 6 bases and J by 6 bases; unmatched bases: 16. The CDR3 totals 16 residues. DNA for the CDR3: TGTGCCAGCACCCCCGGGAGGCTTAGCGGTGGGGATACGCAGTATTTT. Translation gives CASTPGRLSGGDTQYF. The full variable domain, in which reference TRBV5-8 and TRBJ2-3 provide the parts outside the CDR3, is EAGVTQSPTHLIKTRGQQATLRCSPISGHTSVYWYQQALGLGLQFLLWYDEGEERNRGNFPPRFSGRQFPNYSSELNVNALELEDSALYLCASTPGRLSGGDTQYFGPGTRLTVL.

This clonotype occurred many times. The chain has TRBV24-1 and TRBJ2-2, with D possibly being TRBD1 (6 bases). Trimming cost V 4 bases and J 7 bases, with 15 bases left between them. The germline CDR1 and CDR2 sequences are KGHDR and SFDVKD. The CDR3 covers 15 residues. The CDR3 sequence: CATSELQGPGGELFF. CDR3 sequence (DNA): TGTGCCACCAGTGAACTCCAGGGGCCGGGCGGGGAGCTGTTTTTT.

This clonotype appeared many times. The chain couples TRBV4-1 to TRBJ1-5; tentatively, D is TRBD1 (5 bases). The CDR3 sequence is 18 residues long. V gave up 0 bases and J gave up 6 bases, with 21 bases separating them. The germline V gene has CDR1 MGHRA and CDR2 YSYEKL. Here the CDR3 DNA reads TGCGCCAGCAGCCAAGATCGGGGCCAGGGCGCCGTTAGTCAGCCCCAGCATTTT. Translation: CASSQDRGQGAVSQPQHF.

This clonotype was detected only a few times. The rearrangement joins TRBV7-9 to TRBJ1-5, with TRBD1 matching over 10 bases. Trimming cost V 5 bases and J 3 bases; bases outside gene matches: 7. Germline V CDR1 and CDR2: SEHNR, FQNEAQ (reference sequence). This CDR3 has 16 amino acids. CDR3 nucleotide sequence: TGTGCCAGCAGCCGAGGACAGGGGGGATACAATCAGCCCCAGCATTTT. Protein: CASSRGQGGYNQPQHF.

This clonotype was observed at least ten times. V and J are TRBV10-3 and TRBJ1-3; D call uncertain. Trimming took off 6 bases at V and 0 bases at J, with 12 bases between the two ends. This CDR3 region has 15 residues. The V gene's germline CDR1 is ENHRY and CDR2 SYGVKD. CDR3 nucleotides: TGTGCCATCAGCGCGACGGCAGTCTCTGGAAACACCATATATTTT. Protein product: CAISATAVSGNTIYF.

This clonotype was counted ten times or more. The CDR3 region is CASSFGQTYEQYF. In DNA, the CDR3 is TGTGCCAGCAGTTTCGGACAGACCTACGAGCAGTACTTC. The rearrangement joins TRBV2 to TRBJ2-7; the D gene is possibly TRBD1 (6 bases). The V end was cut by 5 bases, the J end by 2 bases, with 10 bases between. There are 13 residues in the CDR3. Germline CDR1 reads SNHLY; CDR2 reads FYNNEI.

This clonotype appeared many times. This chain joins TRBV12-5 and TRBJ1-2; D is unclear. The germline V gene has CDR1 LGHNT and CDR2 FRNRAP. The CDR3 contains 11 residues. V gave up 2 bases and J gave up 8 bases, with 6 bases separating them. CDR3 amino acids: CASGLNYGYTF. CDR3 bases: TGTGCTAGTGGTTTGAATTACGGCTACACCTTC.

V usage is TRBV28 and J usage is TRBJ1-4, with a tentative D call TRBD1 (6 bases). V dropped 6 bases and J dropped 4 bases, with 15 bases sitting between them. Germline V gene sequence: CDR1 MDHEN, CDR2 SYDVKM. This CDR3 is built from 15 residues. The CDR3 reads CASSRGGHGNEKLFF. DNA of the CDR3: TGTGCCAGCAGCCGGGGGGGGCATGGTAATGAAAAACTGTTTTTT. Looking up the rest from reference TRBV28 and TRBJ1-4 gives the full variable domain: DVKVTQSSRYLVKRTGEKVFLECVQDMDHENMFWYRQDPGLGLRLIYFSYDVKMKEKGDIPEGYSVSREKKERFSLILESASTNQTSMYLCASSRGGHGNEKLFFGSGTQLSVL.

There are many counts of this clonotype. The chain couples TRBV5-1 to TRBJ2-7; TRBD1 matches at 8 bases. This CDR3 spans 14 amino acids. Losses at the gene ends were 4 bases for V and 4 bases for J; bases not matched to a gene: 7. Per germline, CDR1 SGHRS and CDR2 YFSETQ. The CDR3 nucleotides are TGCGCCAGCAGCACGGGACAGGATTTTTACGAGCAGTACTTC. This codes for CASSTGQDFYEQYF.

This clonotype was recorded at least ten times. The gene calls are TRBV7-9 and TRBJ2-3; D remains ambiguous. Deletions cut 5 bases from V and 2 bases from J, with 5 bases between. The CDR3 extends over 12 amino acids. Germline V gene data show CDR1 as SEHNR and CDR2 as FQNEAQ (reference sequence). The CDR3 coding sequence is TGTGCCAGCAGCGTCGACACAGATACGCAGTATTTT. Translating it yields CASSVDTDTQYF. The full variable domain, in which reference TRBV7-9 and TRBJ2-3 provide the parts outside the CDR3, is DTGVSQNPRHKITKRGQNVTFRCDPISEHNRLYWYRQTLGQGPEFLTYFQNEAQLEKSRLLSDRFSAERPKGSFSTLEIQRTEQGDSAMYLCASSVDTDTQYFGPGTRLTVL.

This clonotype was observed at least ten times. The rearrangement joins TRBV7-9 to TRBJ1-1; TRBD1 matches at 7 bases. This CDR3 comprises 14 residues. Trimming cost V 7 bases and J 4 bases; bases outside gene matches: 9. Germline V lookup: CDR1 SEHNR, CDR2 FQNEAQ (reference sequence). The CDR3 is CASTPQGRATEAFF. The CDR3 nucleotides read TGTGCCAGCACCCCACAGGGGAGAGCCACTGAAGCTTTCTTT.

This clonotype was recorded many times. In nucleotides, the CDR3 is TGCGCCAGCAGCCAAGGGACTGGGCATCCTAACACTGAAGCTTTCTTT. Its protein product is CASSQGTGHPNTEAFF. The chain is built from TRBV4-1 and TRBJ1-1; D is ambiguous. The CDR3 covers 16 residues. The germline V gene encodes CDR1 MGHRA and CDR2 YSYEKL. The V end lost 1 base, the J end lost 2 bases, and 14 bases lay between the germline ends.

This clonotype was seen many times. V and J are TRBV7-2 and TRBJ1-1; D gene unclear. V was pared by 5 bases and J by 12 bases, with 13 bases between. Per germline, CDR1 SGHTA and CDR2 FQGNSA. The CDR3 is 11 amino acids. The CDR3, as DNA: TGTGCCAGCAGCGGATCCCAAACGCCTTTCTTT. It codes for CASSGSQTPFF.

This clonotype was observed at least ten times. V is TRBV28 and J is TRBJ1-2; D possibly corresponds to TRBD1 (5 bases). This CDR3 contains 17 residues. V was shortened by 5 bases and J by 2 bases, with 21 bases between the two germline ends. Germline-derived CDR1 and CDR2 are MDHEN and SYDVKM. The CDR3 loop reads CASSGRGRKGLNYGYTF. The CDR3 DNA is TGTGCCAGCAGTGGAAGGGGCCGGAAGGGGCTAAACTATGGCTACACCTTC.

This clonotype appeared a few times. J is TRBJ2-7 and V is TRBV6-1; 9 positions agree with TRBD1. Germline-derived CDR1 and CDR2 are MNHNS and SASEGT. The CDR3 extends over 16 amino acids. J lost 2 bases, V lost 6 bases, and 11 bases had no gene match. The DNA for the CDR3 is TGTGCCAGCAGAAGAAACCGGGACAGGGAACCCTACGAGCAGTACTTC. It codes for CASRRNRDREPYEQYF.

This clonotype was seen ten or more times. The chain joins TRBV6-1 to TRBJ2-3; 9 nucleotides match TRBD1. Germline trimming cut 5 bases from V and 7 bases from J; bases unmatched to any gene: 10. CDR3 length: 15 amino acids. In germline, CDR1 is MNHNS, CDR2 SASEGT. CDR3 sequence reads: CASSPRDRAPNTQYF. CDR3 sequence (DNA): TGTGCCAGCAGTCCCCGGGACAGGGCTCCAAATACGCAGTATTTT.

Relative to its sample, this clonotype is medium-sized (0.01 to 0.1%). The V call is TRBV3-1, the J call TRBJ1-1, with no clear D. This CDR3 spans 11 amino acids. V lost 8 bases and J lost 5, with 9 bases in between. Germline V gene sequence: CDR1 LGHDT, CDR2 YNNKEL (reference sequence). The CDR3 loop is CASLGGTEAFF. In DNA, the CDR3 is TGTGCCAGCTTGGGCGGGACTGAAGCTTTCTTT. Full variable domain (remainder filled in from reference TRBV3-1 and TRBJ1-1): DTAVSQTPKYLVTQMGNDKSIKCEQNLGHDTMYWYKQDSKKFLKIMFSYNNKELIINETVPNRFSPKSPDKAHLNLHINSLELGDSAVYFCASLGGTEAFFGQGTRLTVV.

The chain carries TRBV4-1 and TRBJ1-2; the D gene is possibly TRBD1 (6 bases). V was shortened by 0 bases and J by 4 bases, with 12 bases between the two germline ends. The CDR3 spans 15 residues. Germline lookup yields CDR1 MGHRA and CDR2 YSYEKL. The CDR3 sequence is CASSQERGRFYGYTF. DNA of the CDR3: TGCGCCAGCAGCCAAGAGCGGGGGCGCTTCTATGGCTACACCTTC.

The table lists this clonotype with many counts. V usage is TRBV12-3 or TRBV12-4 and J usage is TRBJ2-1, with 7 positions matching TRBD1. The CDR3 totals 13 residues. Trimming removed 6 bases from V and 8 bases from J; junction bases left unmatched: 7. This chain's CDR3 is CASSWDSQDEQFF. The CDR3 bases are TGTGCCAGCAGCTGGGACAGCCAAGATGAGCAGTTCTTC.

This rearrangement joins TRBV10-3 to TRBJ2-7; 14 nucleotides align to TRBD2. There are 13 residues in the CDR3. J was trimmed by 5 bases and V by 6 bases; bases with no gene match: 0. The germline CDR1 and CDR2 sequences are ENHRY and SYGVKD. CDR3 residues: CAIRGLAGDEQYF. CDR3 DNA: TGTGCCATCAGGGGACTAGCGGGGGACGAGCAGTACTTC.

The chain recombines TRBV20-1 with TRBJ1-6; D perhaps matches TRBD1 (5 bases). The V end was cut by 5 bases, the J end by 10 bases, with 18 bases between. The CDR3 spans 14 residues. The germline gives CDR1 DFQATT, CDR2 SNEGSKA (reference sequence). CDR3 residues: CSASTDTLGSPLHF. The DNA for the CDR3 is TGCAGTGCTTCGACGGACACCTTAGGGTCACCCCTCCACTTT.

This clonotype was observed at least ten times. The V gene is TRBV4-2, the J gene TRBJ1-6; D is unclear. CDR1 is LGHNA and CDR2 is YNFKEQ in the germline V gene. Trimming pared 0 bases from V and 5 bases from J, leaving 11 bases between. The CDR3 loop spans 16 amino acids. In DNA, the CDR3 is TGTGCCAGCAGCCAAGATCCCGGGCCCAATAATTCACCCCTCCACTTT. Encoded protein: CASSQDPGPNNSPLHF.

This clonotype was counted between two and nine times. The gene calls are TRBV20-1 and TRBJ2-3; the D gene is possibly TRBD2 (5 bases). V was cut by 7 bases and J by 2 bases, with 13 bases left in between. CDR3 size: 13 residues. Germline CDR1 reads DFQATT; CDR2 reads SNEGSKA (reference sequence). CDR3 region: CSGRVPTTDTQYF. The CDR3, as DNA: TGCAGTGGGCGGGTCCCTACCACAGATACGCAGTATTTT.